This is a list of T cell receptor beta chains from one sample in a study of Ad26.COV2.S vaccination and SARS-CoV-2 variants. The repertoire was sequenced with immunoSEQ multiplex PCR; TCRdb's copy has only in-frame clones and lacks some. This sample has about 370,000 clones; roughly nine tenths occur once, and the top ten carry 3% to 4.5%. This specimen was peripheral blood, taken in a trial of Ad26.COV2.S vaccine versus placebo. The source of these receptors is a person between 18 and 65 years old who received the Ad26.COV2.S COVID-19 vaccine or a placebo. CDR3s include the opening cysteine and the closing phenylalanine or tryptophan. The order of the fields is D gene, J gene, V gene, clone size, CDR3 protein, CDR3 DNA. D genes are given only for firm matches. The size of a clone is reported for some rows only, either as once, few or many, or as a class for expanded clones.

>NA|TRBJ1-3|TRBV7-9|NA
CASSFGHTSSGNTIYF
TGTGCCAGCAGCTTTGGACACACGAGCTCTGGAAACACCATATATTTT
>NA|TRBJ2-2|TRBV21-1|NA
CASSKERNTGELFF
TGTGCCAGCAGCAAAGAGAGGAACACCGGGGAGCTGTTTTTT
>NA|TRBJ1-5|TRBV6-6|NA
CASSQGALQPQHF
TGTGCCAGCAGCCAGGGAGCCCTTCAGCCTCAGCATTTT
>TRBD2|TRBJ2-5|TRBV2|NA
CASRAGVAETQYF
TGTGCCAGCAGAGCGGGGGTGGCGGAGACCCAGTACTTC
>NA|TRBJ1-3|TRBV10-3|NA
CATLEGGNTIYF
TGTGCCACCCTCGAGGGGGGAAACACCATATATTTT
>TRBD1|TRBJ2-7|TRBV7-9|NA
CASSSAPAGTAYEQYF
TGTGCCAGCAGCTCCGCCCCCGCCGGGACAGCCTACGAGCAGTACTTC
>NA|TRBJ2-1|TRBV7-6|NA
CASSIDSLYNEQFF
TGTGCCAGCAGCATCGACAGCCTCTACAATGAGCAGTTCTTC
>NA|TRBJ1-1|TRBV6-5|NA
CASRRGFLDVNEAFF
TGTGCCAGCAGAAGGGGGTTCTTGGATGTGAATGAAGCTTTCTTT
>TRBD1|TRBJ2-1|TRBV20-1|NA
CSARGPAVFF
TGCAGTGCCAGGGGGCCAGCGGTGTTCTTC
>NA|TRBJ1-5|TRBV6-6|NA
CASSPLGRYNQPQHF
TGTGCCAGCAGTCCCTTGGGAAGGTACAATCAGCCCCAGCATTTT
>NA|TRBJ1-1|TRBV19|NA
CASRVNRAGTMNTEAFF
TGTGCCAGTAGGGTTAACCGGGCAGGAACTATGAACACTGAAGCTTTCTTT
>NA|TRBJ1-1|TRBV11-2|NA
CASSGTSPRRMNTEAFF
TGTGCCAGCAGCGGGACCTCTCCAAGGAGGATGAACACTGAAGCTTTCTTT
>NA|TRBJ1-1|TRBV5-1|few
CASSLADIESTEAFF
TGCGCCAGCAGCTTGGCGGACATAGAGAGCACTGAAGCTTTCTTT
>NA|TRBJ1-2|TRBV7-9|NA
CASSLEGYGYTF
TGTGCCAGCAGCTTAGAGGGATATGGCTACACCTTC
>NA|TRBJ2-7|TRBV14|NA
CASSQVGGGFGEQYF
TGTGCCAGCAGCCAAGTAGGAGGGGGTTTTGGTGAGCAGTACTTC
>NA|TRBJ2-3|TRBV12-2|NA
CASRFLGLATTDTQYF
TGTGCAAGTCGCTTCCTCGGACTAGCTACCACAGATACGCAGTATTTT
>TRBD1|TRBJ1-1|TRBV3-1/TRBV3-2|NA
CASSVGQGTEAFF
TGTGCCAGCAGCGTGGGACAGGGAACTGAAGCTTTCTTT
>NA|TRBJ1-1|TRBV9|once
CASSLQGANTEAFF
TGTGCCAGCAGCTTACAGGGAGCGAACACTGAAGCTTTCTTT
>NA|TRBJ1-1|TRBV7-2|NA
CASSLILDSRTEAFF
TGTGCCAGCAGTCTAATCCTAGACTCACGGACTGAAGCTTTCTTT
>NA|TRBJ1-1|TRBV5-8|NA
CASSPGHATNTEAFF
TGTGCCAGCAGCCCTGGACACGCTACGAACACTGAAGCTTTCTTT
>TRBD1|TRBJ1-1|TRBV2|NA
CASSVRQGGTEAFF
TGTGCCAGCAGTGTTAGACAGGGGGGCACTGAAGCTTTCTTT
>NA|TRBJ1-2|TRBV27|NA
CASSTTAYSNYGYTF
TGTGCCAGCAGTACGACAGCCTATTCTAACTATGGCTACACCTTC
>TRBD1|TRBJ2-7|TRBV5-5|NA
CASSAGTGLEQYF
TGTGCCAGCAGCGCCGGGACAGGGCTCGAGCAGTACTTC
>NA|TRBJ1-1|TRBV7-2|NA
CASSLMNTEAFF
TGTGCCAGCAGTCTAATGAACACTGAAGCTTTCTTT
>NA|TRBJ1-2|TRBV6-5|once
CASRTFGGNYGYTF
TGTGCCAGCAGGACCTTTGGGGGTAACTATGGCTACACCTTC
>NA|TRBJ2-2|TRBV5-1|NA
CASRTGANTGELFF
TGCGCCAGCAGAACGGGCGCGAACACCGGGGAGCTGTTTTTT
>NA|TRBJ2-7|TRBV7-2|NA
CASSLGLGYEQYF
TGTGCCAGCAGCTTAGGGTTGGGCTACGAGCAGTACTTC
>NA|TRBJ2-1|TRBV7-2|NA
CASSLWSGTYNEQFF
TGTGCCAGCAGCTTATGGTCGGGGACCTACAATGAGCAGTTCTTC
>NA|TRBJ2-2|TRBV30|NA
CAWSLSANTGELFF
TGTGCCTGGAGCCTCAGCGCGAACACCGGGGAGCTGTTTTTT
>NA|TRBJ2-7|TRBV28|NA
CASTHLEDSYEQYF
TGTGCCAGCACCCATTTGGAGGACTCCTACGAGCAGTACTTC
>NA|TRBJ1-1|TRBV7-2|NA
CASSLERQNTEAFF
TGTGCCAGCAGCTTAGAACGGCAGAACACTGAAGCTTTCTTT
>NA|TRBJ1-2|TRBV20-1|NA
CSAAPYGYTF
TGCAGTGCGGCCCCCTATGGCTACACCTTC
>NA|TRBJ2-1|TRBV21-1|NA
CASSPPSTGVIYNEQFF
TGTGCCAGCAGCCCACCAAGCACAGGGGTGATCTACAATGAGCAGTTCTTC
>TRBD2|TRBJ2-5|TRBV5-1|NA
CASSLAPGTSQETQYF
TGCGCCAGCAGCTTGGCCCCCGGGACTAGTCAAGAGACCCAGTACTTC
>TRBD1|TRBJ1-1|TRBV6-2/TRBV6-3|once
CASSYEGARYTEAFF
TGTGCCAGCAGTTACGAGGGGGCGCGATACACTGAAGCTTTCTTT
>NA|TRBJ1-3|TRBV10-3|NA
CAIGATDSSGNTIYF
TGTGCCATCGGGGCGACGGACTCCTCTGGAAACACCATATATTTT
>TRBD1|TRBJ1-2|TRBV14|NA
CASSLLQGSGDGYTF
TGTGCCAGCAGCCTTCTACAGGGGAGTGGAGATGGCTACACCTTC
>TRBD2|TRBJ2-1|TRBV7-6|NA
CASSPGGGEQFF
TGTGCCAGCAGCCCCGGGGGGGGTGAGCAGTTCTTC
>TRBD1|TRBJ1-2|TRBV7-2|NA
CASSQGQGLYGYTF
TGTGCCAGCAGCCAGGGACAGGGACTTTATGGCTACACCTTC
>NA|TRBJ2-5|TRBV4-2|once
CASSQGPRETQYF
TGTGCCAGCAGCCAAGGCCCGAGGGAGACCCAGTACTTC
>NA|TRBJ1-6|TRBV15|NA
CATSRDQVALHF
TGTGCCACCAGCAGAGACCAAGTGGCCCTCCACTTT
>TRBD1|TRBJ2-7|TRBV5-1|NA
CASSDGTGSSYEQYF
TGCGCCAGCAGCGACGGGACAGGGAGCTCCTACGAGCAGTACTTC
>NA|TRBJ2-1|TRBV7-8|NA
CASSLPRGWANEQFF
TGTGCCAGCAGCTTACCTCGGGGGTGGGCCAATGAGCAGTTCTTC
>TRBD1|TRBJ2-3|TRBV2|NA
CASSARGPADTQYF
TGTGCCAGCAGCGCCAGGGGGCCGGCAGATACGCAGTATTTT
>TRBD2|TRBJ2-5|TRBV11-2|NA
CASSQGLAGGGRTQYF
TGTGCCAGCAGCCAGGGACTAGCGGGGGGCGGGAGGACCCAGTACTTC
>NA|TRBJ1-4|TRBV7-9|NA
CASSLDSLWNEKLFF
TGTGCCAGCAGCTTAGATTCTCTCTGGAATGAAAAACTGTTTTTT
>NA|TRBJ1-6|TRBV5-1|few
CASSLVGKPNSPLHF
TGCGCCAGCAGCTTGGTGGGGAAACCAAATTCACCCCTCCACTTT
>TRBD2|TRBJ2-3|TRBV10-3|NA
CAIRGLGDTQYF
TGTGCCATCAGAGGACTAGGAGATACGCAGTATTTT
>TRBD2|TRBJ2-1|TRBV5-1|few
CASSISGGAGNEQFF
TGCGCCAGCAGCATTAGCGGGGGGGCTGGCAATGAGCAGTTCTTC
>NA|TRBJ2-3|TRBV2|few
CASSASVTDTQYF
TGTGCCAGCAGTGCTTCCGTCACAGATACGCAGTATTTT
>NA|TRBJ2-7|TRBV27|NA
CASSTGASPYEEQYF
TGTGCCAGCAGTACCGGGGCCTCCCCCTACGAAGAGCAGTACTTC
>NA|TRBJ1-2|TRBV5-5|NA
CASSLAQGTDGYTF
TGTGCCAGCAGCTTGGCCCAGGGGACGGATGGCTACACCTTC
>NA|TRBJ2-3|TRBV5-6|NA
CASSPGAADTQYF
TGTGCCAGCAGCCCCGGGGCGGCAGATACGCAGTATTTT